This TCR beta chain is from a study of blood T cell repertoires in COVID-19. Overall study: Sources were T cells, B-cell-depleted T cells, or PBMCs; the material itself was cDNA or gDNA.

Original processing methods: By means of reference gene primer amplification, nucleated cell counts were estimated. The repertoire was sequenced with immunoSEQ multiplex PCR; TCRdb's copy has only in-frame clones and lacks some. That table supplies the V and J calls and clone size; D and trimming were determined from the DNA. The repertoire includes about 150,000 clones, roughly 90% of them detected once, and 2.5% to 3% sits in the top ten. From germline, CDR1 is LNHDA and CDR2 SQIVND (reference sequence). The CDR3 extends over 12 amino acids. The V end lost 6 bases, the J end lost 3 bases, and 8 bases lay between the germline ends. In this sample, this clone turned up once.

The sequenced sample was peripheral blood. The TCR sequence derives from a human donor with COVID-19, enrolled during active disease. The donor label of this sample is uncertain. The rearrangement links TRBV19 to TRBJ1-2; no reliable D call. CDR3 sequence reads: CASSEGDYGYTF. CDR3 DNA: TGTGCCAGTAGCGAGGGCGACTATGGCTACACCTTC.